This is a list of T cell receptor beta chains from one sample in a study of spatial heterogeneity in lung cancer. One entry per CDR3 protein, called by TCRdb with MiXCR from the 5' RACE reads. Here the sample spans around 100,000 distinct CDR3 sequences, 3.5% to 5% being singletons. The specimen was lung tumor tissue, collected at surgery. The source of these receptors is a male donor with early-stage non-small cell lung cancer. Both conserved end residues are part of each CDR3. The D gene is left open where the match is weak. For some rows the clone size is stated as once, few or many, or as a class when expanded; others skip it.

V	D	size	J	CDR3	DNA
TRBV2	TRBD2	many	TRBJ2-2	CASSGWGGTGELFF	TGTGCCAGCAGTGGATGGGGAGGGACCGGGGAGCTGTTTTTT
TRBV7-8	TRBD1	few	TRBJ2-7	CASSLVGTGGYEQYF	TGTGCCAGCAGCTTAGTCGGGACAGGGGGGTACGAGCAGTACTTC
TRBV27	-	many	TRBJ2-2	CASSSLPQGFTGELFF	TGTGCCAGCAGCTCCCTCCCACAGGGTTTCACCGGGGAGCTGTTTTTT
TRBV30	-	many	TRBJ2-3	CAWGAAILTDTQYF	TGTGCCTGGGGGGCCGCGATCCTCACAGATACGCAGTATTTT
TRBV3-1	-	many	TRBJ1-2	CASSQGIFEDYGYTF	TGTGCCAGCAGCCAAGGGATCTTTGAGGACTATGGCTACACCTTC
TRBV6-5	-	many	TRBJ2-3	CASSYSREGTDTQYF	TGTGCCAGCAGTTACTCTAGAGAAGGCACAGATACGCAGTATTTT
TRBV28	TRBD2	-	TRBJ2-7	CASSSSLAGGPLWVYEQYF	TGTGCCAGCAGTTCCAGTCTAGCGGGAGGGCCTCTTTGGGTCTACGAGCAGTACTTC
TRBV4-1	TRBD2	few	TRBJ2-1	CASSQPGLTSKSSYNEQFF	TGCGCCAGCAGCCAACCGGGACTAACAAGTAAGAGCTCCTACAATGAGCAGTTCTTC
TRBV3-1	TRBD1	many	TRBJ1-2	CASSHSGQGTGYTF	TGTGCCAGCAGCCATTCCGGACAGGGTACTGGCTACACCTTC
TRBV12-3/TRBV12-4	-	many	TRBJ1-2	CASSFSVRGVRGYTF	TGTGCCAGCAGTTTCAGTGTGCGGGGGGTCCGTGGCTACACCTTC
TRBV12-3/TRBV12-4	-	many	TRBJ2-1	CASSLRGEYSGTFF	TGTGCCAGCAGTTTAAGGGGGGAGTATTCGGGAACGTTCTTC
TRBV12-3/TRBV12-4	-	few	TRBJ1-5	CASSHEGPQHF	TGTGCCAGCAGCCACGAGGGGCCCCAGCATTTT
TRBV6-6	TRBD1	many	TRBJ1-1	CASRTGGATSTEAFF	TGTGCCAGCAGGACAGGGGGCGCAACGTCCACTGAAGCTTTCTTT
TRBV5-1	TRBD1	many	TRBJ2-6	CASGQGPGANVLTF	TGCGCCAGCGGACAGGGACCTGGGGCCAACGTCCTGACTTTC
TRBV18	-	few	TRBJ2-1	CATSTGPYNEQFF	TGTGCCACCTCGACCGGCCCCTACAATGAGCAGTTCTTC
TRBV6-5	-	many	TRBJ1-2	CASRLDGANYGYTF	TGTGCCAGCAGACTCGACGGAGCTAACTATGGCTACACCTTC
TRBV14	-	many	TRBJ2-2	CASSQALSGELFF	TGTGCCAGCAGCCAGGCGTTGTCCGGGGAGCTGTTTTTT
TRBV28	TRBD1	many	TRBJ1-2	CASSSGTADGYTF	TGTGCCAGCAGTTCCGGGACAGCTGATGGCTACACCTTC
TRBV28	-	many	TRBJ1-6	CASSLARALSYNSPLHF	TGTGCCAGCAGTCTGGCGAGGGCTCTCTCCTATAATTCACCCCTCCACTTT
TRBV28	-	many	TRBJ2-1	CASSSRRSSYNEQFF	TGTGCCAGCAGTTCACGGAGGAGCTCCTACAATGAGCAGTTCTTC
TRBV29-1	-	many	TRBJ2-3	CSVERPSGQYFGDTQYF	TGCAGCGTTGAGCGGCCCAGCGGACAATACTTTGGAGATACGCAGTATTTT
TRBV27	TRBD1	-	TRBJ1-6	CASSPRTGYNSPLDF	TGTGCCAGCAGTCCTAGGACAGGGTATAATTCACCCCTCGACTTT
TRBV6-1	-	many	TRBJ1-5	CASSEARGLNQPQHF	TGTGCCAGCAGTGAAGCGAGGGGCCTCAATCAGCCCCAGCATTTT
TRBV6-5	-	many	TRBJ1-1	CASRSLSANTEAFF	TGTGCCAGCAGATCCCTGTCGGCTAACACTGAAGCTTTCTTT
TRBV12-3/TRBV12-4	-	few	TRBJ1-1	CASSINRNTEAFF	TGTGCCAGCAGCATAAACAGAAACACTGAAGCTTTCTTT
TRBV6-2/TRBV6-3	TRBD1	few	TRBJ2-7	CASSYKFRDRVNF	TGTGCCAGCAGTTACAAGTTCCGGGACAGGGTGAACTTC
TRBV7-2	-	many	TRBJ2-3	CASSLVSGALQDTQYF	TGTGCCAGCAGCTTAGTTTCAGGAGCTCTGCAAGATACGCAGTATTTT
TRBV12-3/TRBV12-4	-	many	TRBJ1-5	CASSPTMGVSNQPQHF	TGTGCCAGCAGTCCTACAATGGGGGTCAGCAATCAGCCCCAGCATTTT
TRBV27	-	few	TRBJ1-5	CANPPPSMTQHF	TGTGCCAACCCACCTCCCTCTATGACCCAGCATTTT
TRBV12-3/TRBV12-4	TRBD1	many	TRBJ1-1	CASSLAAGGYTEAFF	TGTGCCAGCAGTTTAGCTGCAGGGGGTTACACTGAAGCTTTCTTT
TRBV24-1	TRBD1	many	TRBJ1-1	CATSSGGANTEAFF	TGTGCCACCAGTTCAGGGGGCGCGAACACTGAAGCTTTCTTT